One sample yielded the 19 T cell receptor beta chains listed below, sequenced in a study of T-cell reconstitution after alpha-beta-depleted transplantation in children. Unique molecular identifiers were incorporated when the TCRbeta library was constructed. One entry per CDR3 protein, called by TCRdb with MiXCR from the PCR reads. Among about 48,000 distinct CDR3 sequences, 5% to 6.5% were seen once, and the ten largest hold under 35%. The sample in question was PBMCs, mostly from graft donor cells, obtained 60 days after TCRalphabeta/CD19-depleted stem cell transplant. All receptors come from a female patient younger than 10 who had a stem cell transplant for aplastic anemia, so the T cells may come from the graft donor.

The sample holds many counts of this clonotype. The chain is built from TRBV14 and TRBJ2-3; TRBD1 or TRBD2 may be the D gene (5 bases each). This CDR3 spans 14 amino acids. With 2 bases removed from V and 4 bases from J, the gap between germline ends came to 10 bases. Germline V gives CDR1 SGHDN, CDR2 FVKESK. The CDR3 DNA follows: TGTGCCAGCAGCCAAACAGGAGCGGCAGATACGCAGTATTTT. Protein: CASSQTGAADTQYF. The whole variable domain, filled in from reference TRBV14 and TRBJ2-3, reads EAGVTQFPSHSVIEKGQTVTLRCDPISGHDNLYWYRRVMGKEIKFLLHFVKESKQDESGMPNNRFLAERTGGTYSTLKVQPAELEDSGVYFCASSQTGAADTQYFGPGTRLTVL.

This clonotype was seen only a few times. J is TRBJ1-6 and V is TRBV6-5; D perhaps matches TRBD1 (6 bases). With 11 bases removed from V and 10 bases from J, the gap between germline ends came to 24 bases. CDR1 and CDR2 from the germline V gene are MNHEY and SVGAGI. The CDR3 is made up of 15 amino acids. CDR3 in amino acids: CAVQPQQGVGSPLHF. The CDR3 DNA reads TGTGCCGTCCAACCTCAACAGGGAGTAGGATCACCCCTCCACTTT.

This clonotype was recorded a few times. This rearrangement joins TRBV7-6 to TRBJ2-7; D is unclear. Germline assignment: CDR1 SGHVS and CDR2 FNYEAQ. The CDR3 covers 13 residues. Deletions cut 5 bases from V and 7 bases from J, with 15 bases between. Here the CDR3 DNA reads TGTGCCAGCAGCCAAAAAATAGAAGGGGAGCAGTACGTC. It codes for CASSQKIEGEQYV.

The chain is built from TRBV7-7 and TRBJ2-2, with D possibly matching TRBD2 (6 bases). V dropped 5 bases and J dropped 6 bases, with 10 bases sitting between them. CDR1 and CDR2 (germline): SSHAT, FNYEAQ (reference sequence). The CDR3 runs 13 residues. CDR3 coding DNA: TGTGCCAGCAGCCCCGGGGGACCCGGGGAGCTGTTTTTT. Translated: CASSPGGPGELFF. Variable domain in full (rest from reference TRBV7-7 and TRBJ2-2): GAGVSQSPRYKVTKRGQDVTLRCDPISSHATLYWYQQALGQGPEFLTYFNYEAQPDKSGLPSDRFSAERPEGSISTLTIQRTEQRDSAMYRCASSPGGPGELFFGEGSRLTVL.

This clonotype has a count of ten or more. The chain uses TRBV20-1 and TRBJ2-7, with D possibly TRBD1 on 5 matching bases. V lost 6 bases, J lost 0 bases, and 12 bases lay in between. CDR1 is DFQATT, CDR2 SNEGSKA, per germline (reference sequence). The CDR3 runs to 13 residues. The CDR3, as DNA: TGCAGTGCCAGGACACCAAACTCCTACGAGCAGTACTTC. Its protein is CSARTPNSYEQYF.

This clonotype was seen many times. The gene calls are TRBV4-2 and TRBJ1-1; 9 nucleotides line up with TRBD1. The trim removed 1 base at V and 8 bases at J, leaving 5 bases unmatched. The CDR3 is 14 amino acids. Per the germline V gene, CDR1 is LGHNA and CDR2 is YNFKEQ. The CDR3 DNA is TGTGCCAGCAGCCAAGCGGGACAGGGCTTCGAAGCTTTCTTT. Protein sequence: CASSQAGQGFEAFF.

The CDR3 loop is CASSLEPGGATGELFF. Written as DNA, the CDR3 is TGCGCCAGCAGCTTGGAACCGGGGGGGGCCACCGGGGAGCTGTTTTTT. V gene TRBV5-1 combines with J gene TRBJ2-2; 8 bases match TRBD2. The CDR3 is made up of 16 amino acids. The ends lost 0 bases at V and 4 bases at J; junction bases unmatched: 5. Germline values: CDR1 SGHRS, CDR2 YFSETQ.

This clonotype was found a few times. The chain links TRBV7-9 to TRBJ2-7, with 7 bases lining up with TRBD1. J was trimmed by 4 bases and V by 1 base; bases with no gene match: 4. This CDR3 region has 14 residues. Per germline, CDR1 SEHNR and CDR2 FQNEAQ (reference sequence). Here the CDR3 DNA reads TGTGCCAGCAGCTTAGTCCAGGGGGTGTACGAGCAGTACTTC. This gives the protein CASSLVQGVYEQYF.

The table lists this clonotype with many counts. This chain uses TRBV10-3 with TRBJ2-2; 12 nucleotides align to TRBD2. V was clipped by 7 bases and J by 4 bases; unmatched bases: 1. The germline gives CDR1 ENHRY, CDR2 SYGVKD. CDR3 length equals 14 residues. CDR3 in amino acids: CAIMGLAGTGELFF. The CDR3 nucleotides are TGTGCCATCATGGGACTAGCGGGCACCGGGGAGCTGTTTTTT.

The sample holds many counts of this clonotype. The genes are TRBV4-2 and TRBJ2-1, with 9 bases lining up with TRBD2. In germline, CDR1 is LGHNA, CDR2 YNFKEQ. After removal of 0 bases from V and 2 bases from J, the junction contained 2 bases not matched to a gene. This CDR3 is built from 16 residues. As DNA, the CDR3 is TGTGCCAGCAGCCAAGATCCTAGCGGGGCCTACAATGAGCAGTTCTTC. It is translated as CASSQDPSGAYNEQFF.

This clonotype was detected many times. The chain couples TRBV7-2 to TRBJ1-4; 8 nucleotides agree with TRBD1. Per germline, CDR1 SGHTA and CDR2 FQGNSA. The CDR3 covers 15 residues. With 3 bases clipped from V and 4 bases from J, the junction kept 4 bases outside the gene matches. As DNA, the CDR3 is TGTGCCAGCAGCTTGGCAGGGGGCCTTAATGAAAAACTGTTTTTT. Translated, it gives CASSLAGGLNEKLFF. The full variable domain, in which reference TRBV7-2 and TRBJ1-4 provide the parts outside the CDR3, is GAGVSQSPSNKVTEKGKDVELRCDPISGHTALYWYRQSLGQGLEFLIYFQGNSAPDKSGLPSDRFSAERTGGSVSTLTIQRTQQEDSAVYLCASSLAGGLNEKLFFGSGTQLSVL.

This clonotype was found many times. The rearrangement joins TRBV5-1 to TRBJ1-4, with a weak D call TRBD1 (5 bases). In germline, CDR1 is SGHRS, CDR2 YFSETQ. Trimming shortened V by 1 base and J by 6 bases, and 10 bases separated the two germline ends. The CDR3 extends over 14 amino acids. CDR3 protein: CASSLKWGDEKLFF. The CDR3 nucleotides are TGCGCCAGCAGCTTGAAATGGGGCGATGAAAAACTGTTTTTT.

The chain employs TRBV2 and TRBJ2-3, with D tentatively TRBD2 (6 bases). V lost 2 bases to trimming and J lost 2 bases, with 11 bases between them. Per germline, CDR1 SNHLY and CDR2 FYNNEI. This CDR3 spans 15 amino acids. The CDR3 nucleotides read TGTGCCAGCAGTGAAATAGCGGAGCCCACAGATACGCAGTATTTT. This sequence encodes CASSEIAEPTDTQYF.

The table lists this clonotype with many counts. V is TRBV5-1 and J is TRBJ2-2, with TRBD2 matching 9 bases. CDR3 length equals 14 residues. CDR1 is SGHRS and CDR2 is YFSETQ in the germline V gene. The ends lost 3 bases at V and 4 bases at J; junction bases unmatched: 1. CDR3 sequence reads: CASSSTSGTGELFF. In DNA, the CDR3 is TGCGCCAGCAGCTCGACTAGCGGCACCGGGGAGCTGTTTTTT. The full variable domain, with the rest looked up from reference TRBV5-1 and TRBJ2-2, is KAGVTQTPRYLIKTRGQQVTLSCSPISGHRSVSWYQQTPGQGLQFLFEYFSETQRNKGNFPGRFSGRQFSNSRSEMNVSTLELGDSALYLCASSSTSGTGELFFGEGSRLTVL.

This chain links TRBV2 with TRBJ2-3, with D perhaps TRBD1 or TRBD2 (6 bases each). Germline V lookup: CDR1 SNHLY, CDR2 FYNNEI. This CDR3 region has 16 residues. Trimming took off 8 bases at V and 1 base at J, with 19 bases between the two ends. The CDR3 sequence: CASLVIWGAGTDTQYF. Written as DNA, the CDR3 is TGTGCCAGCTTGGTAATTTGGGGGGCCGGCACAGATACGCAGTATTTT.

This clonotype was counted many times. V and J are TRBV20-1 and TRBJ1-1; 7 nucleotides align to TRBD1. CDR1 is DFQATT, CDR2 SNEGSKA, per germline (reference sequence). This CDR3 spans 15 amino acids. The V gene end was trimmed by 1 base and the J gene end by 5 bases; junction bases not matched to a gene: 10. The CDR3 here is CSARGNRGSPTEAFF. CDR3 bases: TGCAGTGCTAGAGGGAACAGGGGTTCTCCAACTGAAGCTTTCTTT.

This clonotype is deemed medium-sized. J is TRBJ2-2 and V is TRBV11-2; 7 nucleotides line up with TRBD2. CDR1 and CDR2 from the germline V gene are SGHAT and FQNNGV. The V gene end was trimmed by 1 base and the J gene end by 4 bases; junction bases not matched to a gene: 3. The CDR3 spans 15 residues. The CDR3 DNA sequence: TGTGCCAGCAGCTTAGTTCTAGCGGCCACCGGGGAGCTGTTTTTT. This sequence encodes CASSLVLAATGELFF.

This clonotype was counted at least ten times. J is TRBJ2-5 and V is TRBV12-3 or TRBV12-4, with D possibly matching TRBD1 (6 bases). V was clipped by 7 bases and J by 6 bases, with 18 bases between them. This CDR3 has 14 residues. The DNA of the CDR3 is TGTGCCAGCACCCTCGGGACACTTGGAAAGACCCAGTACTTC. Protein sequence: CASTLGTLGKTQYF.

This clonotype showed up many times. This chain joins TRBV28 and TRBJ2-4; maybe TRBD2 (5 bases). Trimming removed 4 bases from V and 9 bases from J, with 19 bases in between. The germline V gene encodes CDR1 MDHEN and CDR2 SYDVKM. The length of the CDR3 is 15 residues. CDR3 coding DNA: TGTGCCAGCAGTTCTACCGGCCGAGGGAGTGGCATTCAGTACTTC. Protein: CASSSTGRGSGIQYF.